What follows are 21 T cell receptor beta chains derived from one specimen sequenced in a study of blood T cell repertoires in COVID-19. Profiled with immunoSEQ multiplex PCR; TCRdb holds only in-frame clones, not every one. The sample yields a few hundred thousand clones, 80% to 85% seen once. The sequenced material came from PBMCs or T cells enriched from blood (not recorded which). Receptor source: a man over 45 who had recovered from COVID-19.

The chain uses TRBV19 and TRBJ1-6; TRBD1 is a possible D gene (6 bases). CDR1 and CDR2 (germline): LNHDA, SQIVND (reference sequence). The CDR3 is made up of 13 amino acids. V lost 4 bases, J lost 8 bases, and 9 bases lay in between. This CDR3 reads CASSTRTDSPLHF. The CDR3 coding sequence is TGTGCCAGTAGTACTAGGACAGATTCACCCCTCCACTTT.

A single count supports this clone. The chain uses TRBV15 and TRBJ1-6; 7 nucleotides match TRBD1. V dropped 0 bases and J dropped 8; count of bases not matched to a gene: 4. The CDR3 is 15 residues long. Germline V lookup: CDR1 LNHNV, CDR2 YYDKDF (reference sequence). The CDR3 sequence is CATSRDTQGDSPLHF. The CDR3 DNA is TGTGCCACCAGCAGAGATACCCAGGGGGATTCACCCCTCCACTTT.

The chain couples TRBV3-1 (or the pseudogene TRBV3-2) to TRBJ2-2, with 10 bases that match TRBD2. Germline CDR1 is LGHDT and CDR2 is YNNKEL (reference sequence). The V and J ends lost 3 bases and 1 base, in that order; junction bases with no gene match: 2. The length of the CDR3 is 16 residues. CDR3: CASSHGTSENTGELFF. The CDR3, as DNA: TGTGCCAGCAGCCACGGGACTAGCGAGAACACCGGGGAGCTGTTTTTT.

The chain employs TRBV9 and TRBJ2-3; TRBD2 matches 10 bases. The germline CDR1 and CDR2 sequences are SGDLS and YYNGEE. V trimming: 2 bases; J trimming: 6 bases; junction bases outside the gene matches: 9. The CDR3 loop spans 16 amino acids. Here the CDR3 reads CASSVGTSGIGDTQYF. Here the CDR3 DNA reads TGTGCCAGCAGCGTTGGTACTAGCGGGATCGGGGATACGCAGTATTTT.

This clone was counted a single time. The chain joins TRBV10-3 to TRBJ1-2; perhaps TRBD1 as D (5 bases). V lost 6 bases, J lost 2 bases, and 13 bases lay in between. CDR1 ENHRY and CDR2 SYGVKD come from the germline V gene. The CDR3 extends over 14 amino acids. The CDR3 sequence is CAIRVGGGNYGYTF. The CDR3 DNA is TGTGCCATCAGGGTTGGGGGAGGGAACTATGGCTACACCTTC.

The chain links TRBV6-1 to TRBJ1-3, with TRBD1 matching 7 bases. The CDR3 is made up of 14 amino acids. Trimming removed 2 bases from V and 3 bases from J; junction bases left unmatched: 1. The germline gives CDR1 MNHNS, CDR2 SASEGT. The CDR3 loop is CASSERGLGNTIYF. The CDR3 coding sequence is TGTGCCAGCAGTGAAAGGGGGCTTGGAAACACCATATATTTT.

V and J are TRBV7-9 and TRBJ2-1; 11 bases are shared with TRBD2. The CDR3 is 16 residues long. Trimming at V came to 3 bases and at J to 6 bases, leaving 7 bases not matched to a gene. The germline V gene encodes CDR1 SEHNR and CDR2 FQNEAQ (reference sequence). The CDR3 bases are TGTGCCAGCAGCTTCCAACTAGCGGGAGTGACCAATGAGCAGTTCTTC. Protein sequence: CASSFQLAGVTNEQFF.

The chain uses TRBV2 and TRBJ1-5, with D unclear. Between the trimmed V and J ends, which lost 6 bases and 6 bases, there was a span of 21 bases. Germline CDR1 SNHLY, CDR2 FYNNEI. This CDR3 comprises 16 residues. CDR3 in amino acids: CASRGRGSPSGQPQHF. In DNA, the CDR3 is TGTGCCAGCAGGGGGAGAGGGTCCCCCTCTGGTCAGCCCCAGCATTTT.

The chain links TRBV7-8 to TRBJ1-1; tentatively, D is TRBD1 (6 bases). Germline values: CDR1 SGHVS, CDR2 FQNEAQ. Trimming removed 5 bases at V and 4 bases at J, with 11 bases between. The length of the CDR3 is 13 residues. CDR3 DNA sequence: TGTGCCAGCAGCCGGGTAGGGGGCACTGAAGCTTTCTTT. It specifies CASSRVGGTEAFF.

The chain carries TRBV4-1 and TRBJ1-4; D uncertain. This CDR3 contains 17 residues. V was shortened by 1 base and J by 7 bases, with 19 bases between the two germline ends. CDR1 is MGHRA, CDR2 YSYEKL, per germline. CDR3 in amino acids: CASSQVGNAPRGEKLFF. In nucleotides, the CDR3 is TGCGCCAGCAGCCAAGTAGGAAACGCCCCGCGGGGTGAAAAACTGTTTTTT.

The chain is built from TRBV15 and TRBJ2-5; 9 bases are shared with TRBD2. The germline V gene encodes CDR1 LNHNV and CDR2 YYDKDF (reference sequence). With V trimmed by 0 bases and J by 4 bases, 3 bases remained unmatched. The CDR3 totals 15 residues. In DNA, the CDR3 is TGTGCCACCAGCAGAGATGGGCGGGAGGGAGAGACCCAGTACTTC. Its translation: CATSRDGREGETQYF.

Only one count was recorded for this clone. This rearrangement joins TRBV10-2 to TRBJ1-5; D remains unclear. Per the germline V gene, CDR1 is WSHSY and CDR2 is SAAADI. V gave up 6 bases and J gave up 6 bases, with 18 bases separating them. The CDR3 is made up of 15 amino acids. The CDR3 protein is CASSSEGRRGQPQHF. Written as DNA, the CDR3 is TGCGCCAGCAGCAGTGAGGGCAGACGCGGTCAGCCCCAGCATTTT.

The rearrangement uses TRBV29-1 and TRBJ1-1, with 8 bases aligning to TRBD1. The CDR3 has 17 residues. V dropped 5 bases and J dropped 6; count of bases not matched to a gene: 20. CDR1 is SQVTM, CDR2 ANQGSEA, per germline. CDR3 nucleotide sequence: TGCAGCGTTCCCAAGACTATGACCTTGACAGGGGAATCTGAAGCTTTCTTT. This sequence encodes CSVPKTMTLTGESEAFF.

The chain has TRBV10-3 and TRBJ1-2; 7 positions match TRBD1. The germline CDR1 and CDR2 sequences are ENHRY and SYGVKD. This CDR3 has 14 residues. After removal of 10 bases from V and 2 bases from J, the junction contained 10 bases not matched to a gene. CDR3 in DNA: TGTGCCAACAGGGCCGGGACAGAGAACTATGGCTACACCTTC. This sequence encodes CANRAGTENYGYTF.

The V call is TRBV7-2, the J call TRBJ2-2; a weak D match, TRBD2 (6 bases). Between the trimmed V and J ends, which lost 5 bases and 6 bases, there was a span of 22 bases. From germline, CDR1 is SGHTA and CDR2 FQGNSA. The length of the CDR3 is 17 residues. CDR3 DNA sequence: TGTGCCAGCAGCCCCAGTCGGTTGCGGGGTCTTTCCGGGGAGCTGTTTTTT. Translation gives CASSPSRLRGLSGELFF.

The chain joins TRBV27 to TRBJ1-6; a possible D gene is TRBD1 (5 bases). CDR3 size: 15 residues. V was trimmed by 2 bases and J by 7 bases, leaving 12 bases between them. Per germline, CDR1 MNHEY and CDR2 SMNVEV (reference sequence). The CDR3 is CASSLQGNGNSPLHF. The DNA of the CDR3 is TGTGCCAGCAGTTTACAGGGAAATGGCAATTCACCCCTCCACTTT.

This CDR3 is CASSSPGQGNTEAFF. The CDR3 DNA reads as TGTGCCAGCAGCTCACCCGGACAGGGGAACACTGAAGCTTTCTTT. V gene TRBV28 combines with J gene TRBJ1-1; 8 bases map to TRBD1. Germline values: CDR1 MDHEN, CDR2 SYDVKM. Germline trimming cut 6 bases from V and 1 base from J; bases unmatched to any gene: 7. The CDR3 has 15 residues.

The CDR3 spells CASSFEAVVRVNTDTQYF. CDR3 sequence (DNA): TGTGCCAGCAGCTTTGAAGCGGTCGTAAGGGTGAACACAGATACGCAGTATTTT. This chain joins TRBV5-4 and TRBJ2-3, with D perhaps TRBD2 (5 bases). Per germline, CDR1 SGHNT and CDR2 YYREEE (reference sequence). The CDR3 loop spans 18 amino acids. Trimming took 2 bases from V and 2 from J, leaving 21 bases between them.

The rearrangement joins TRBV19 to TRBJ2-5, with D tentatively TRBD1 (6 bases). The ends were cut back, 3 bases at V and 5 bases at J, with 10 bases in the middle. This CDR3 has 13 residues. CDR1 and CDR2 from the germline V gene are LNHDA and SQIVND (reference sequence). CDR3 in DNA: TGTGCCAGTAGTATCCAGGGGACCGAGACCCAGTACTTC. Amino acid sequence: CASSIQGTETQYF.

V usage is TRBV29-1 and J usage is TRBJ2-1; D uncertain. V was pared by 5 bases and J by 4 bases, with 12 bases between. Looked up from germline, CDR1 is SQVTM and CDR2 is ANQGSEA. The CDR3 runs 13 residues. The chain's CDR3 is CSVREDAYNEQFF. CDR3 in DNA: TGCAGCGTTCGAGAGGATGCATACAATGAGCAGTTCTTC.

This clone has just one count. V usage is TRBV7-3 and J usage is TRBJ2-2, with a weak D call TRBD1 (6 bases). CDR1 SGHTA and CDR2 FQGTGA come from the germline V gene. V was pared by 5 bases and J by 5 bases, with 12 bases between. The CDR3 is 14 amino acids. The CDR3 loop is CASSRAGETGELFF. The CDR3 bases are TGTGCCAGCAGCCGAGCAGGGGAGACCGGGGAGCTGTTTTTT.